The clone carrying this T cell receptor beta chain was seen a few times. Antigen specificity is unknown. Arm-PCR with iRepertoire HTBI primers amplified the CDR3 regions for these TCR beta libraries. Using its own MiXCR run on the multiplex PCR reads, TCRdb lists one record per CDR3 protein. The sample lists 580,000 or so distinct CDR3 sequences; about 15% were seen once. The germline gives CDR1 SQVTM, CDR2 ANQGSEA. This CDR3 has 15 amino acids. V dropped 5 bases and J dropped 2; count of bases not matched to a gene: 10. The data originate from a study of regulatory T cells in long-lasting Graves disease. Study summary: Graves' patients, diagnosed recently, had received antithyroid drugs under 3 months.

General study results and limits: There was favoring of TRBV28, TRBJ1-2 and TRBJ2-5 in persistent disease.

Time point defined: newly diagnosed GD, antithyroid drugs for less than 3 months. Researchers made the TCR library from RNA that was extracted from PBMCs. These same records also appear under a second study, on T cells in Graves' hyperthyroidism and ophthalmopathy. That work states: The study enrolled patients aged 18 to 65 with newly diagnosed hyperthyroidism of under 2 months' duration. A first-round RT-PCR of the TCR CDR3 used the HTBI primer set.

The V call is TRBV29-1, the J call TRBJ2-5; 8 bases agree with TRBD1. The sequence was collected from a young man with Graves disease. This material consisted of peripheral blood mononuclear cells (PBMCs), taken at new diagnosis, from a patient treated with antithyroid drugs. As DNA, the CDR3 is TGCAGCGTTACTCGGGGACAGGCCGAGCAAGAGACCCAGTACTTC. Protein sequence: CSVTRGQAEQETQYF.